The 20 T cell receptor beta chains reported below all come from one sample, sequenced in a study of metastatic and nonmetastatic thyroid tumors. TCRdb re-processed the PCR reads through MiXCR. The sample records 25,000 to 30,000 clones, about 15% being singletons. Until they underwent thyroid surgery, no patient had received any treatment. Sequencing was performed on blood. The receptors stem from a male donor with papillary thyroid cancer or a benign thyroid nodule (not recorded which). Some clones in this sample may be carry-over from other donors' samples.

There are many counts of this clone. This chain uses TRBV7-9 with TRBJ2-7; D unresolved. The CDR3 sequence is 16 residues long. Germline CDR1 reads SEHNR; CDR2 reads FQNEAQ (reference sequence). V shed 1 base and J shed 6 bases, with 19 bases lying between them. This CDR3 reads CASSLGVGPQSSEQYF. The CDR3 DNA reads TGTGCCAGCAGCTTAGGGGTCGGTCCTCAGTCCAGCGAGCAGTACTTC. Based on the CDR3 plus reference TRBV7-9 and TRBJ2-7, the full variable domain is DTGVSQNPRHKITKRGQNVTFRCDPISEHNRLYWYRQTLGQGPEFLTYFQNEAQLEKSRLLSDRFSAERPKGSFSTLEIQRTEQGDSAMYLCASSLGVGPQSSEQYFGPGTRLTVT.

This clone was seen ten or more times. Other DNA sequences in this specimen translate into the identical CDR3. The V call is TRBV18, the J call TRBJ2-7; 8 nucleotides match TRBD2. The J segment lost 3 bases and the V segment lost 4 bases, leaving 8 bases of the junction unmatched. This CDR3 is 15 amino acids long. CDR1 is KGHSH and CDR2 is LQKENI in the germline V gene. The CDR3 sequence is CASSLENGGGYEQYF. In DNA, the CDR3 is TGTGCCAGCTCACTCGAGAACGGGGGGGGCTACGAGCAGTACTTC.

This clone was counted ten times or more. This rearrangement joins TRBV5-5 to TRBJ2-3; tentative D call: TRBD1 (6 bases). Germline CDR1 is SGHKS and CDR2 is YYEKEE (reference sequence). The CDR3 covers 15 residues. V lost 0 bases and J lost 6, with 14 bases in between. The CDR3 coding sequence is TGTGCCAGCAGCTTGGGAGATGGGGGCTCGGATACGCAGTATTTT. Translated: CASSLGDGGSDTQYF.

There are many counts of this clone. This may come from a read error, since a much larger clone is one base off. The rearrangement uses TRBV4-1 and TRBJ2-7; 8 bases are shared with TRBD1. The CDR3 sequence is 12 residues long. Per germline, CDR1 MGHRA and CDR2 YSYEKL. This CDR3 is CANSRTGREQYF. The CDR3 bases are TGCGCCAACAGCCGGACAGGGCGCGAGCAGTACTTC.

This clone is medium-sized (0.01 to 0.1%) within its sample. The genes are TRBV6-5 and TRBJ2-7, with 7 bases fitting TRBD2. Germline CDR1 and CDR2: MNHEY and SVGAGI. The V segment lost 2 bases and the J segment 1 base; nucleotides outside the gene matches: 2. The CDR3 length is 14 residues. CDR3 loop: CASSYRGGSYEQYF. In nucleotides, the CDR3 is TGTGCCAGCAGTTACCGGGGAGGGTCCTACGAGCAGTACTTC.

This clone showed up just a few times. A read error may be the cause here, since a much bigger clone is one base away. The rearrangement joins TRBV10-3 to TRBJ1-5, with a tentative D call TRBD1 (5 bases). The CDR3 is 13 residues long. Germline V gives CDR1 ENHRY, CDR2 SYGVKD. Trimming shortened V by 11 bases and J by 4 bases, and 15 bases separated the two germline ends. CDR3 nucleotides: TGTGCCGCACATGGGGCTCGAAATCAGCCCCAGCATTTT. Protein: CAAHGARNQPQHF.

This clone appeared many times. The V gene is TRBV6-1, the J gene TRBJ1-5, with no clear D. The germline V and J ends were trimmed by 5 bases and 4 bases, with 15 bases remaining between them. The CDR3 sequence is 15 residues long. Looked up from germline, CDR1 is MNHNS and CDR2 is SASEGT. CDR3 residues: CASSTEPRSNQPQHF. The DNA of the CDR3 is TGTGCCAGCAGTACGGAGCCTAGGTCTAATCAGCCCCAGCATTTT.

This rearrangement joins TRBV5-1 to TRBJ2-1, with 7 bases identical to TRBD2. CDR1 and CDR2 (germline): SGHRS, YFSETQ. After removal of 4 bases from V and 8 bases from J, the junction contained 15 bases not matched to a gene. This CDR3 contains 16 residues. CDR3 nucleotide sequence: TGCGCCAGCAGCCGAGGGTCCGGCGGGGGTGGGGATGAGCAGTTCTTC. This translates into CASSRGSGGGGDEQFF.

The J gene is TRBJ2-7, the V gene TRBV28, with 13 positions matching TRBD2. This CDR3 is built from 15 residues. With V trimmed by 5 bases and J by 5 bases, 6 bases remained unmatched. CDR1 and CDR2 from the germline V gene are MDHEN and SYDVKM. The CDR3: CASSTVTSGRDEQYF. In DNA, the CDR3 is TGTGCCAGCAGTACCGTTACTAGCGGGAGGGACGAGCAGTACTTC.

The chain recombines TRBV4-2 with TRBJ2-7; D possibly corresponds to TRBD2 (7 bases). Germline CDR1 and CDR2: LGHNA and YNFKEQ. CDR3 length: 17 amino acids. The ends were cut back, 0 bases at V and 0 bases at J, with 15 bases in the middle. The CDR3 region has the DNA TGTGCCAGCAGCCAAGACCCCGAGGGGGGGGTCTCCTACGAGCAGTACTTC. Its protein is CASSQDPEGGVSYEQYF.

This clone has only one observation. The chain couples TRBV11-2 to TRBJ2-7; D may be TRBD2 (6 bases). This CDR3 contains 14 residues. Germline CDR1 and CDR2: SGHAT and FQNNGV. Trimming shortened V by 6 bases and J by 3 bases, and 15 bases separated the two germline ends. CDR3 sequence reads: CASRKGAGSYEQYF. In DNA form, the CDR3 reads TGTGCCAGCAGAAAGGGCGCGGGAAGCTACGAGCAGTACTTC.

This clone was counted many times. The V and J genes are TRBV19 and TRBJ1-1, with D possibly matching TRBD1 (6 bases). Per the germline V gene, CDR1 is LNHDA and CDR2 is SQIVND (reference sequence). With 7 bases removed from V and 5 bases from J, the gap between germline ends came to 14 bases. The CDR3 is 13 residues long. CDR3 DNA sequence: TGTGCCAGTAACAGGGCTTCGTGGACTGAAGCTTTCTTT. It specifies CASNRASWTEAFF.

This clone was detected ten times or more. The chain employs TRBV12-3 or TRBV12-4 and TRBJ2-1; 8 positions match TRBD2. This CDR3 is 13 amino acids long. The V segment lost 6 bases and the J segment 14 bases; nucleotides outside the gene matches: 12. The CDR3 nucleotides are TGTGCCAGCAGATTAAGCGGGGGAGCCCTAGAGTTCTTC. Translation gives CASRLSGGALEFF.

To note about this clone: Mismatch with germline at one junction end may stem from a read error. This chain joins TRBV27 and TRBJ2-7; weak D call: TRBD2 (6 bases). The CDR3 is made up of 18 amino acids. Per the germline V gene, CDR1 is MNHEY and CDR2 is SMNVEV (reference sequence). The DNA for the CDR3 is TGTGCCGGCAGTCCACTCCCCGGTGGGATTAGCTGGAGGGACGAGCAGTACTTC. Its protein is CAGSPLPGGISWRDEQYF.

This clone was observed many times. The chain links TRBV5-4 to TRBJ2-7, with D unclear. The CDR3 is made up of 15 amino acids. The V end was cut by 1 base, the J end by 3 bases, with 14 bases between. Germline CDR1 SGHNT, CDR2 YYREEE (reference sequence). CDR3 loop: CASSLSPDTNYEQYF. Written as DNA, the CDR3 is TGTGCCAGCAGCTTGTCACCTGACACCAACTACGAGCAGTACTTC.

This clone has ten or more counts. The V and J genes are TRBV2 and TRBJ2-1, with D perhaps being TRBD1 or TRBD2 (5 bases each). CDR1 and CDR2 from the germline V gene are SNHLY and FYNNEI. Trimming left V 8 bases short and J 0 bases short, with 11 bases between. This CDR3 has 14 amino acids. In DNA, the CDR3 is TGTGCCAGCGGGGGTTCGAGCTCCTACAATGAGCAGTTCTTC. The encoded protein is CASGGSSSYNEQFF.

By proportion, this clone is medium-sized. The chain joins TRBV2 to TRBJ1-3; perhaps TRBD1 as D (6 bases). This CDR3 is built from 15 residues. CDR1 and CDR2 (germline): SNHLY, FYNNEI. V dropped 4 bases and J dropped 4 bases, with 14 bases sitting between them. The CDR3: CASSAQQGSGNTIYF. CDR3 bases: TGTGCCAGCAGTGCCCAACAGGGTTCAGGAAACACCATATATTTT.

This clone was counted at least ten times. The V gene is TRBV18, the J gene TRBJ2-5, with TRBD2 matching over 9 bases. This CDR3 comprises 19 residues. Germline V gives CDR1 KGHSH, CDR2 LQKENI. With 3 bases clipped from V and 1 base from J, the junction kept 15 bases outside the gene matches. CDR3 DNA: TGTGCCAGCTCACCGATGATGCCTAGCGGGATACTTGGCCAAGAGACCCAGTACTTC. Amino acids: CASSPMMPSGILGQETQYF.

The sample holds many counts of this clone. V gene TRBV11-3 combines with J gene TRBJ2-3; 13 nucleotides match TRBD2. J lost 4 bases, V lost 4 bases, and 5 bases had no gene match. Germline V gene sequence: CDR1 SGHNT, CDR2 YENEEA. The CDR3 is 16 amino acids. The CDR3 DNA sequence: TGTGCCAGCAGCTCCGGACTAGCGGGAGACCCAGATACGCAGTATTTT. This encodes CASSSGLAGDPDTQYF.

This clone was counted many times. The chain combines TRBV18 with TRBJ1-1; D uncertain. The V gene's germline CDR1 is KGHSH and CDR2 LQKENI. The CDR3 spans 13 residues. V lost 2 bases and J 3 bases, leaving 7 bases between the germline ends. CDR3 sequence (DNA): TGTGCCAGCTCACCAATGGGTTACACTGAAGCTTTCTTT. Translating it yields CASSPMGYTEAFF.